This TCR beta chain was retrieved from a study of blood T cells in healthy people across ages. With a J-beta primer mix and a sample-barcoded 5' primer, a second PCR ran about 7 to 12 cycles. TCRdb independently ran MiXCR on the 5' RACE reads; one entry per CDR3 protein. The repertoire holds 1,100,000 or so distinct CDR3 sequences, with 35% to 50% as singletons. Per the germline V gene, CDR1 is SGHRS and CDR2 is YFSETQ. Trimming pared 0 bases from V and 3 bases from J, leaving 6 bases between. The CDR3 covers 13 residues. This clonotype originated in a woman aged 60 to 75 in good health. Sequencing was carried out using blood. This chain links TRBV5-1 with TRBJ2-5; D not resolved. The CDR3 DNA reads as TGCGCCAGCAGCTTGGTTGTGGAAGAGACCCAGTACTTC. This sequence encodes CASSLVVEETQYF.